A single sample gave rise to the 32 T cell receptor beta chains below, sequenced in a study of shared clonotypes between healthy human individuals (dated by TCRdb to about 2020). The library relied on the immunoSEQ multiplex PCR assay. Here the immuneACCESS table is served through TCRdb, limited to in-frame sequences with V and J called. Missing clones are a known gap in these copies; in checked studies unresolved V genes cover under half, and the rest lacks a known reason. This sample lists roughly 2.2 million clones; 85% to 95% were detected once. The leading ten clones occupy approximately 0.41% of the sample. Sequenced sample: naive CD4+ T cells from PBMCs. Interpreted using the paper, the cell subset or site label stands for: CD45RA+ positively selected. These receptors were obtained from a man aged 18 to 29 in good health. Some clones in this sample may be carry-over from other donors' samples.

DNA of the CDR3: TGTGCCAGCAGCCCCTTGACAGCGGTTCGCAATCAGCCCCAGCATTTT. Translated, it gives CASSPLTAVRNQPQHF. The V gene is TRBV7-9, the J gene TRBJ1-5; D perhaps matches TRBD1 (5 bases). Trimming cost V 5 bases and J 2 bases, with 16 bases left between them. This CDR3 region has 16 residues. Per germline, CDR1 SEHNR and CDR2 FQNEAQ (reference sequence).

Comment on this clone: The same CDR3 can be traced to other DNA sequences in this sample. The rearrangement uses TRBV28 and TRBJ2-7; either TRBD1 or TRBD2 may fit D (5 bases each). Trimming left V 2 bases short and J 0 bases short, with 8 bases between. In germline, CDR1 is MDHEN, CDR2 SYDVKM. The CDR3 is 14 amino acids. CDR3 amino acids: CASSLGGSSYEQYF. DNA for the CDR3: TGTGCCAGCAGTTTAGGGGGTAGCTCCTACGAGCAGTACTTC.

The genes are TRBV6-5 and TRBJ2-1, with a tentative D call TRBD2 (6 bases). The length of the CDR3 is 13 residues. CDR1 is MNHEY, CDR2 SVGAGI, per germline. Deletions cut 5 bases from V and 5 bases from J, with 10 bases between. The CDR3 reads CASSVAVHNEQFF. In DNA form, the CDR3 reads TGTGCCAGCAGTGTAGCGGTTCACAATGAGCAGTTCTTC.

The J gene is TRBJ2-3, the V gene TRBV7-8; D possibly corresponds to TRBD1 (6 bases). V lost 5 bases to trimming and J lost 6 bases, with 18 bases between them. The CDR3 has 15 residues. Germline assignment: CDR1 SGHVS and CDR2 FQNEAQ. The CDR3 spells CASSPLQGMRDTQYF. The CDR3, as DNA: TGTGCCAGCAGCCCTCTTCAGGGGATGAGGGATACGCAGTATTTT. The full variable domain, rest sourced from reference TRBV7-8 and TRBJ2-3, is GAGVSQSPRYKVAKRGQDVALRCDPISGHVSLFWYQQALGQGPEFLTYFQNEAQLDKSGLPSDRFFAERPEGSVSTLKIQRTQQEDSAVYLCASSPLQGMRDTQYFGPGTRLTVL.

This chain links TRBV11-2 with TRBJ2-2, with TRBD2 matching 15 bases. Germline loops: CDR1 SGHAT, CDR2 FQNNGV. The CDR3 is made up of 17 amino acids. V dropped 4 bases and J dropped 4; count of bases not matched to a gene: 4. CDR3: CASSWGLAGGSTGELFF. Written as DNA, the CDR3 is TGTGCCAGCAGCTGGGGACTAGCGGGAGGTTCCACCGGGGAGCTGTTTTTT.

This chain links TRBV5-1 with TRBJ1-1; D gene unclear. Trimming removed 2 bases at V and 1 base at J, with 12 bases between. The CDR3 runs 15 residues. Germline lookup yields CDR1 SGHRS and CDR2 YFSETQ. Here the CDR3 DNA reads TGCGCCAGCAGCTTTCGGGGAACATCGAACACTGAAGCTTTCTTT. Its translation is CASSFRGTSNTEAFF.

V gene TRBV19 combines with J gene TRBJ2-3; TRBD2 might be the D (5 bases). V was trimmed by 4 bases and J by 0 bases, leaving 23 bases between them. This CDR3 has 19 amino acids. CDR1 is LNHDA and CDR2 is SQIVND in the germline V gene (reference sequence). CDR3 loop: CASSSSGSRPGSSTDTQYF. For the CDR3, the DNA is TGTGCCAGTAGTAGTTCGGGGAGCCGGCCGGGATCTAGCACAGATACGCAGTATTTT.

As concerns this clone: The same CDR3 also results from other DNA sequences found in this sample. The gene calls are TRBV6-5 and TRBJ1-1; D gene uncertain. V dropped 0 bases and J dropped 0 bases, with 8 bases sitting between them. The CDR3 consists of 15 residues. Germline CDR1 MNHEY, CDR2 SVGAGI. In DNA form, the CDR3 reads TGTGCCAGCAGTTACTCCTCCGGGTTGAACACTGAAGCTTTCTTT. It translates to CASSYSSGLNTEAFF.

A single count supports this clone. V is TRBV19 and J is TRBJ2-1, with TRBD2 identical over 11 bases. The CDR3 spans 15 residues. Germline assignment: CDR1 LNHDA and CDR2 SQIVND (reference sequence). V trimming: 5 bases; J trimming: 9 bases; junction bases outside the gene matches: 9. The CDR3: CASSRSGRAGGEQFF. CDR3 bases: TGTGCCAGTAGTCGTAGCGGGAGGGCCGGGGGTGAGCAGTTCTTC.

This clone has only one observation. The CDR3 nucleotides read TGTGCCAGCAGCTTGGGGCCGGGACAGGGGTCTGGCTACACCTTC. Translated: CASSLGPGQGSGYTF. This sequence joins TRBV5-6 and TRBJ1-2; TRBD1 agrees at 10 bases. The J segment lost 7 bases and the V segment lost 0 bases, leaving 6 bases of the junction unmatched. Germline V gene lookup returns CDR1 SGHDT and CDR2 YYEEEE. CDR3 length: 15 residues. Combining the CDR3 with reference TRBV5-6 and TRBJ1-2 gives the whole variable domain DAGVTQSPTHLIKTRGQQVTLRCSPKSGHDTVSWYQQALGQGPQFIFQYYEEEERQRGNFPDRFSGHQFPNYSSELNVNALLLGDSALYLCASSLGPGQGSGYTFGSGTRLTVV.

V usage is TRBV7-8 and J usage is TRBJ1-2; TRBD1 aligns across 7 bases. The V and J ends lost 4 bases and 5 bases, in that order; junction bases with no gene match: 13. Germline-derived CDR1 and CDR2 are SGHVS and FQNEAQ. The CDR3 length is 16 residues. The CDR3 spells CASSSTRTGVAYGYTF. CDR3 bases: TGTGCCAGCAGCTCTACACGGACAGGTGTCGCTTATGGCTACACCTTC.

V and J are TRBV28 and TRBJ1-6; TRBD1 might be the D (5 bases). The germline CDR1 and CDR2 sequences are MDHEN and SYDVKM. This CDR3 has 17 amino acids. The V end was cut by 2 bases, the J end by 7 bases, with 18 bases between. CDR3: CASSLEARRVGNSPLHF. The CDR3 DNA follows: TGTGCCAGCAGTTTAGAGGCTCGCAGGGTAGGGAATTCACCCCTCCACTTT.

Details on this clone: The sample carries other DNA sequences with the same CDR3. The J gene is TRBJ1-5, the V gene TRBV5-1; D is unclear. Between the trimmed V and J ends, which lost 0 bases and 2 bases, there was a span of 9 bases. The germline CDR1 and CDR2 sequences are SGHRS and YFSETQ. CDR3 length: 15 amino acids. The CDR3 is CASSLGTPGNQPQHF. Written as DNA, the CDR3 is TGCGCCAGCAGCTTGGGTACCCCAGGCAATCAGCCCCAGCATTTT.

The V call is TRBV5-1, the J call TRBJ2-7; D call uncertain. This CDR3 region has 16 residues. CDR1 SGHRS and CDR2 YFSETQ come from the germline V gene. V lost 0 bases to trimming and J lost 5 bases, with 18 bases between them. In DNA form, the CDR3 reads TGCGCCAGCAGCTTGGGGGCTACTTCTACCCCCCACGAGCAGTACTTC. It translates to CASSLGATSTPHEQYF.

This CDR3 reads CSATGNEQYF. CDR3 nucleotides: TGCAGTGCCACCGGGAACGAGCAGTACTTC. The V gene is TRBV20-1, the J gene TRBJ2-7; tentatively, D is TRBD2 (5 bases). V gave up 6 bases and J gave up 5 bases, with 8 bases separating them. This CDR3 region has 10 residues. CDR1 DFQATT and CDR2 SNEGSKA come from the germline V gene (reference sequence).

The chain couples TRBV5-6 to TRBJ1-5; perhaps TRBD1 as D (5 bases). The germline V and J ends were trimmed by 3 bases and 1 base, with 11 bases remaining between them. The germline gives CDR1 SGHDT, CDR2 YYEEEE. The CDR3 loop spans 15 amino acids. CDR3 in DNA: TGTGCCAGCAGCTCCAGGGTGACGAGCAATCAGCCCCAGCATTTT. Translation gives CASSSRVTSNQPQHF.

As DNA, the CDR3 is TGCGCCAGCAGCAAAAGGGACGGGGAGGATGGCTACACCTTC. Translation: CASSKRDGEDGYTF. The genes are TRBV5-1 and TRBJ1-2; D possibly corresponds to TRBD1 (5 bases). The CDR3 has 14 residues. Germline CDR1 reads SGHRS; CDR2 reads YFSETQ. V was trimmed by 4 bases and J by 6 bases, leaving 16 bases between them.

This rearrangement joins TRBV6-1 to TRBJ2-5, with D maybe TRBD1 (5 bases). CDR1 is MNHNS and CDR2 is SASEGT in the germline V gene. V was trimmed by 7 bases and J by 2 bases, leaving 11 bases between them. CDR3 length: 13 residues. DNA for the CDR3: TGTGCCAGCACCCGACAGTCACAAGAGACCCAGTACTTC. Translated, it gives CASTRQSQETQYF.

CDR3: CATSRDRALQPQHF. The CDR3 bases are TGTGCCACCAGCCGTGACAGGGCTCTTCAGCCCCAGCATTTT. The genes are TRBV15 and TRBJ1-5; 7 bases fit TRBD1. After removal of 5 bases from V and 6 bases from J, the junction contained 7 bases not matched to a gene. The germline gives CDR1 LNHNV, CDR2 YYDKDF (reference sequence). The CDR3 length is 14 residues.

The V gene is TRBV5-1, the J gene TRBJ1-2, with a possible D match to TRBD1 (6 bases). V was pared by 5 bases and J by 0 bases, with 14 bases between. The CDR3 consists of 15 residues. The germline CDR1 and CDR2 sequences are SGHRS and YFSETQ. The CDR3 protein is CASRPQGGSNYGYTF. CDR3 DNA sequence: TGCGCCAGCAGGCCCCAAGGGGGTTCTAACTATGGCTACACCTTC.

This rearrangement joins TRBV18 to TRBJ2-3; no clear D. Looked up from germline, CDR1 is KGHSH and CDR2 is LQKENI. The CDR3 has 13 residues. Deletions cut 0 bases from V and 7 bases from J, with 8 bases between. CDR3 region: CASSPPFQYTQYF. CDR3 nucleotides: TGTGCCAGCTCACCACCGTTTCAGTATACGCAGTATTTT.

The sample holds one count of this clone. This sample includes further DNA sequences coding for the same CDR3. The rearrangement links TRBV6-6 to TRBJ2-2; D not resolved. V lost 0 bases and J lost 1, with 3 bases in between. Germline CDR1 and CDR2: MNHNY and SVGAGI (reference sequence). The CDR3 runs to 14 residues. This CDR3 is CASSYSGNTGELFF. In DNA form, the CDR3 reads TGTGCCAGCAGTTACTCAGGGAACACCGGGGAGCTGTTTTTT.

V gene TRBV6-1 combines with J gene TRBJ1-6; no clear D. The germline gives CDR1 MNHNS, CDR2 SASEGT. V gave up 2 bases and J gave up 8 bases, with 7 bases separating them. The CDR3 runs to 13 residues. The CDR3 loop reads CASSETMDSPLHF. The DNA of the CDR3 is TGTGCCAGCAGTGAAACAATGGATTCACCCCTCCACTTT.

V and J are TRBV7-3 and TRBJ2-1; TRBD2 agrees at 9 bases. The CDR3 is 15 residues long. The V and J ends lost 1 base and 8 bases, in that order; junction bases with no gene match: 6. Germline lookup yields CDR1 SGHTA and CDR2 FQGTGA. The CDR3 bases are TGTGCCAGCAGCTTAAGGGGCGGGAGGGGCGATGAGCAGTTCTTC. Its translation: CASSLRGGRGDEQFF. Full variable domain (rest looked up from reference TRBV7-3 and TRBJ2-1): GAGVSQTPSNKVTEKGKYVELRCDPISGHTALYWYRQSLGQGPEFLIYFQGTGAADDSGLPNDRFFAVRPEGSVSTLKIQRTERGDSAVYLCASSLRGGRGDEQFFGPGTRLTVL.

This chain connects TRBV21-1 to TRBJ2-7; the listed D gene, TRBD1, was not tested against the DNA. TRBV21-1 is shown as a pseudogene. The CDR3 covers 13 residues. CDR3 residues: CASSRQGGYEQYF. The CDR3, as DNA: TGTGCCAGCAGCAGACAGGGCGGGTACGAGCAGTACTTC.

This CDR3 is CASPDTADTQYF. DNA for the CDR3: TGTGCCAGCCCAGATACCGCAGATACGCAGTATTTT. This chain connects TRBV5-4 to TRBJ2-3; no reliable D call. The germline CDR1 and CDR2 sequences are SGHNT and YYREEE (reference sequence). V lost 7 bases to trimming and J lost 4 bases, with 10 bases between them. The CDR3 has 12 amino acids.

V is TRBV9 and J is TRBJ2-1; either TRBD1 or TRBD2 may fit D (5 bases each). V was clipped by 1 base and J by 8 bases, with 19 bases between them. CDR1 is SGDLS, CDR2 YYNGEE, per germline. The CDR3 consists of 16 residues. CDR3 in DNA: TGTGCCAGCAGCGTAAATCTGGGACCCCTGGGCCATGAGCAGTTCTTC. This sequence encodes CASSVNLGPLGHEQFF. The full variable domain, its missing parts supplied by reference TRBV9 and TRBJ2-1, is DSGVTQTPKHLITATGQRVTLRCSPRSGDLSVYWYQQSLDQGLQFLIQYYNGEERAKGNILERFSAQQFPDLHSELNLSSLELGDSALYFCASSVNLGPLGHEQFFGPGTRLTVL.

As DNA, the CDR3 is TGTGCCAGCAGCTTAGCGCGGCTTCGCACAGATACGCAGTATTTT. Translating it yields CASSLARLRTDTQYF. The genes are TRBV7-2 and TRBJ2-3; D ambiguous. Germline assignment: CDR1 SGHTA and CDR2 FQGNSA. This CDR3 has 15 residues. Trimming took 0 bases from V and 1 from J, leaving 8 bases between them. The whole variable domain, remainder taken from reference TRBV7-2 and TRBJ2-3, is GAGVSQSPSNKVTEKGKDVELRCDPISGHTALYWYRQSLGQGLEFLIYFQGNSAPDKSGLPSDRFSAERTGGSVSTLTIQRTQQEDSAVYLCASSLARLRTDTQYFGPGTRLTVL.

The J gene is TRBJ2-1, the V gene TRBV5-1, with D possibly TRBD1 on 5 matching bases. Per germline, CDR1 SGHRS and CDR2 YFSETQ. The CDR3 runs to 14 residues. V was shortened by 4 bases and J by 0 bases, with 8 bases between the two germline ends. CDR3 loop: CASSARGSYNEQFF. In nucleotides, the CDR3 is TGCGCCAGCAGCGCTAGGGGCTCCTACAATGAGCAGTTCTTC.

V gene TRBV27 combines with J gene TRBJ1-1; 9 bases align to TRBD1. Trimming removed 4 bases from V and 1 base from J; junction bases left unmatched: 7. The CDR3 has 16 residues. CDR1 MNHEY and CDR2 SMNVEV come from the germline V gene (reference sequence). CDR3 sequence reads: CASSWRLGQGNTEAFF. CDR3 nucleotide sequence: TGTGCCAGCAGTTGGCGCCTGGGACAGGGGAACACTGAAGCTTTCTTT.

Details on this clone: Other nucleotide sequences from this sample produce the same CDR3. The CDR3 DNA sequence: TGTGCCAGCAGTTTATCCGGATATAGCAATCAGCCCCAGCATTTT. Amino acids: CASSLSGYSNQPQHF. V gene TRBV27 combines with J gene TRBJ1-5; D not resolved. V gave up 0 bases and J gave up 0 bases, with 6 bases separating them. The CDR3 spans 15 residues. Germline CDR1 MNHEY, CDR2 SMNVEV (reference sequence).

The CDR3 DNA sequence: TGTGCCATCAGTCAGGAGGGCCCCACGAACACCGGGGAGCTGTTTTTT. The encoded protein is CAISQEGPTNTGELFF. This chain joins TRBV10-3 and TRBJ2-2; possible D gene TRBD2, 6 bases. Germline lookup yields CDR1 ENHRY and CDR2 SYGVKD. Trimming removed 5 bases from V and 0 bases from J, with 13 bases in between. The CDR3 covers 16 residues.